This T cell receptor (beta chain) was identified in a study of T cell responses to AZD1222 COVID-19 vaccine. General observations from the study: Females outnumbered males among donors, who were mostly white British; clonal diversity was possibly underestimated.

A word on this clone: As yet, its antigen is unknown.

Profiling relied on immunoSEQ multiplex PCR, and the TCRdb table lists in-frame clones only, not all of them. The table includes approximately 120,000 clones, about 88% detected once. The CDR3 covers 12 residues. Unmatched junction bases numbered 1, after V lost 6 bases and J lost 8 bases. CDR1 and CDR2 (germline): SQVTM, ANQGSEA. The chain uses TRBV29-1 and TRBJ2-2, with TRBD2 matching over 12 bases. The sequence was obtained from an adult in good health. Here the sequenced sample was peripheral blood, taken on day 0 of AZD1222 vaccination. Here the CDR3 DNA reads TGCAGCGTCGGACTAGCGGGAGGGGAGCTGTTTTTT. Translation gives CSVGLAGGELFF.